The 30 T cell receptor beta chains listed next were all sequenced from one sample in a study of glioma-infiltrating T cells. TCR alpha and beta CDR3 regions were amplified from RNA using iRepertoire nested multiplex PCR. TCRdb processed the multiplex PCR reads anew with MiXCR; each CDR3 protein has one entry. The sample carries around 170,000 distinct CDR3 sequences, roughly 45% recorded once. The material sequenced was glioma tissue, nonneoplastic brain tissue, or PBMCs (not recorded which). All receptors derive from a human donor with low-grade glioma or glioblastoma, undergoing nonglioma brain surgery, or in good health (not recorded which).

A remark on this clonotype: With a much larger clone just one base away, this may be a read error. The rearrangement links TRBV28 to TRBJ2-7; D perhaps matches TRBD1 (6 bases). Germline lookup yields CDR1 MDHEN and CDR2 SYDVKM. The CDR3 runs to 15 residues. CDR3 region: CASSLGGLVSYKQYF. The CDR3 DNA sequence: TGTGCCAGCAGTTTAGGGGGCCTTGTCTCCTACAAGCAGTACTTC.

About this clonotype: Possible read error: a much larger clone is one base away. The CDR3 coding sequence is TGTGCCAGCAGTTTTCCCGGTAGCGGTAGGAATGAGCGGTTCTTC. Translating gives CASSFPGSGRNERFF. The rearrangement links TRBV28 to TRBJ2-1; D possibly corresponds to TRBD2 (6 bases). CDR3 size: 15 residues. CDR1 MDHEN and CDR2 SYDVKM come from the germline V gene.

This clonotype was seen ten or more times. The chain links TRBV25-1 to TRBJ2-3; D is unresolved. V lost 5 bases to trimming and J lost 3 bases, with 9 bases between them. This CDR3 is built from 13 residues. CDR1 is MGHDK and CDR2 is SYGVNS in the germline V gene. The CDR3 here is CASSQVETDTQYF. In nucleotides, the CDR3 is TGTGCCAGCAGTCAGGTCGAGACAGATACGCAGTATTTT.

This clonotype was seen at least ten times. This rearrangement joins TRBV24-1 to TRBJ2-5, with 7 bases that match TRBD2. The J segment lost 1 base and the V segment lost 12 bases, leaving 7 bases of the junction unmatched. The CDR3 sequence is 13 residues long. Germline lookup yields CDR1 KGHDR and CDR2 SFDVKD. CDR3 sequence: CAPTASGQETQYF. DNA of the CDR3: TGTGCCCCCACAGCTAGCGGCCAAGAGACCCAGTACTTC.

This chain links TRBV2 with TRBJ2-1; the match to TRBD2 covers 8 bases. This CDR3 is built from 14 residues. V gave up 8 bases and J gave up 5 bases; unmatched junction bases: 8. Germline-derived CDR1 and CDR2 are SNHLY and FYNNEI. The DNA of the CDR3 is TGTGCCAGCCCGGGACTAGACTTGGACAATGAGCAGTTCTTC. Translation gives CASPGLDLDNEQFF. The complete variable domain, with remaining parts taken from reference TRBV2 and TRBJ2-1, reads EPEVTQTPSHQVTQMGQEVILRCVPISNHLYFYWYRQILGQKVEFLVSFYNNEISEKSEIFDDQFSVERPDGSNFTLKIRSTKLEDSAMYFCASPGLDLDNEQFFGPGTRLTVL.

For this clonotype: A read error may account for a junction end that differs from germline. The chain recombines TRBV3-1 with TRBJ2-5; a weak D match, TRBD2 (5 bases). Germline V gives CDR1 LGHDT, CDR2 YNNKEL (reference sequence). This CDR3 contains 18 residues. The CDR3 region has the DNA TGCGCCAGCAGCCTAATACCTTCCGTACGGGGAAGAAAAGAGACCCAGTACTTC. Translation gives CASSLIPSVRGRKETQYF.

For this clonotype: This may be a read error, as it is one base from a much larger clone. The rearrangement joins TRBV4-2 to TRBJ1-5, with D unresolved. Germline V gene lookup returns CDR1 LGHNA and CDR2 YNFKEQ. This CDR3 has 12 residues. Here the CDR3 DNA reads TGTGCCAGCAGGTATGGGAATCAGCCCAAGCATTTT. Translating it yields CASRYGNQPKHF.

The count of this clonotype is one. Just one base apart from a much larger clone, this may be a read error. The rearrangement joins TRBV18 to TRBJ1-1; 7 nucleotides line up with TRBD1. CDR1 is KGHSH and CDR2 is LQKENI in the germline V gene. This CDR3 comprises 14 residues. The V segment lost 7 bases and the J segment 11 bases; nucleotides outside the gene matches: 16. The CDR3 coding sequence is TGTGCCAGCTTACCCCCTACGGACAGGTACCGTGCTTTCTTT. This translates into CASLPPTDRYRAFF.

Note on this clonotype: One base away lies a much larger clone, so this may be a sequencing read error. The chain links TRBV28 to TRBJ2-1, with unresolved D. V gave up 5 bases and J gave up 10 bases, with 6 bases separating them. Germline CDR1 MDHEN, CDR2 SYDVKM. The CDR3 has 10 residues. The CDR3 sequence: CASSLNEQFF. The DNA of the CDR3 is TGTGCCAGCAGTCTAAACGAGCAGTTCTTC.

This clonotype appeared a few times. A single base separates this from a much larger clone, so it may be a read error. CDR3 coding DNA: TGTGCCAGCACCTCGACAGCACCACCAATCAATTCACCCCTCCACTTT. The encoded protein is CASTSTAPPINSPLHF. This rearrangement joins TRBV27 to TRBJ1-6, with a possible D match to TRBD1 (5 bases). Germline CDR1 and CDR2: MNHEY and SMNVEV (reference sequence). The CDR3 is 16 residues long. V lost 7 bases to trimming and J lost 7 bases, with 20 bases between them.

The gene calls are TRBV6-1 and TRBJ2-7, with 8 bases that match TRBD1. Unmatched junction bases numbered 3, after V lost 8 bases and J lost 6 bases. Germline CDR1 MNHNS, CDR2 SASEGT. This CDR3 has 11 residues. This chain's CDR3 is CASPTGVEQYF. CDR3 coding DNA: TGTGCCAGCCCGACAGGGGTCGAGCAGTACTTC.

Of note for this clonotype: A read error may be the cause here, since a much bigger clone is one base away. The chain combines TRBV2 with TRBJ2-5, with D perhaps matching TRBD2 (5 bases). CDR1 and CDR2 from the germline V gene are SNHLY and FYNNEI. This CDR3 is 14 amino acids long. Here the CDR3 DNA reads TGTGCCAGAAGTGAAATGGCTAGCTTAGAGACCCAGTACTTC. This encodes CARSEMASLETQYF.

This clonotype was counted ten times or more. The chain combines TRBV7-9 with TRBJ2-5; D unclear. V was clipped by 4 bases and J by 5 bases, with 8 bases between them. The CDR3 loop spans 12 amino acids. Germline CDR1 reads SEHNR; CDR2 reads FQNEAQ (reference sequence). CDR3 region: CASSYYIETQYF. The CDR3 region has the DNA TGTGCCAGCAGCTACTACATCGAGACCCAGTACTTC.

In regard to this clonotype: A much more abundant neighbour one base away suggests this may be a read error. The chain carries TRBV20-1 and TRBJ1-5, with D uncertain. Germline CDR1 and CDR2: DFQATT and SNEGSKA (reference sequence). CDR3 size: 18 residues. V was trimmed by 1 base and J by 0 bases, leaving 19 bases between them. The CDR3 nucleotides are TGCAGTGCTAGAGGTAAGATCGAACCAGGCCATAGCAATCAGCCCCAGCATTTT. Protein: CSARGKIEPGHSNQPQHF.

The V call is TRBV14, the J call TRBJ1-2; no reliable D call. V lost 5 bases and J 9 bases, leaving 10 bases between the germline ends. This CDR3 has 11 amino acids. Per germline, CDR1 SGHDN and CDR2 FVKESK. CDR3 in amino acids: CASSKGKRYTF. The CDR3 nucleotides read TGTGCCAGCAGCAAAGGGAAGCGCTACACCTTC. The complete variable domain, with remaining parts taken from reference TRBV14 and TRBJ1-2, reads EAGVTQFPSHSVIEKGQTVTLRCDPISGHDNLYWYRRVMGKEIKFLLHFVKESKQDESGMPNNRFLAERTGGTYSTLKVQPAELEDSGVYFCASSKGKRYTFGSGTRLTVV.

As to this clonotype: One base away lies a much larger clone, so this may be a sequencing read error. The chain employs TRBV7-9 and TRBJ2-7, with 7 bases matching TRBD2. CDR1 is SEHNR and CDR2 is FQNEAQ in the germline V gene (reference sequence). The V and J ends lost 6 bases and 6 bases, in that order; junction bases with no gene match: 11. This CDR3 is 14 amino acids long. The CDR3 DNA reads TGTGCCAGCAGTTCCCCGGGGAGGGCGCGCGAGCAGTACTTC. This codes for CASSSPGRAREQYF.

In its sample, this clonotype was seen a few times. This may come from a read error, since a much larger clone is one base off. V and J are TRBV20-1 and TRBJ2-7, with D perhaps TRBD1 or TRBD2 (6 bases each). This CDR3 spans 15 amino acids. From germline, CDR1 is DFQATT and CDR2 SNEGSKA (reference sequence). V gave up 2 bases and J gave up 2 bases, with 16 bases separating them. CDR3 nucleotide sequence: TGCAGTGCTAGAATGGAGGGGGGCTCCGCCTACGAGCAGTACTTC. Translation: CSARMEGGSAYEQYF.

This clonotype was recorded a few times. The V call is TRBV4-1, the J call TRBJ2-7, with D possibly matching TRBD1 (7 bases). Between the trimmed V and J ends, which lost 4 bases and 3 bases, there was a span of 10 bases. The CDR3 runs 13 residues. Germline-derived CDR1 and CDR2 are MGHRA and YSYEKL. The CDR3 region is CASSLQGGYEQYF. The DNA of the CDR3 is TGCGCCAGCAGCCTCCAGGGGGGCTACGAGCAGTACTTC.

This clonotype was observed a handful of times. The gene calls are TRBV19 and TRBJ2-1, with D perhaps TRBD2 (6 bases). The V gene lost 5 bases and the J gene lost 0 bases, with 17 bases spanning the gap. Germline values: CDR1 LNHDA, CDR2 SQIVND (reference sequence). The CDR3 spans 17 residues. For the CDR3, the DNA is TGTGCCAGTAGTCCCGGCGGGACTGCTAGCTCCTACAATGAGCAGTTCTTC. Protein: CASSPGGTASSYNEQFF.

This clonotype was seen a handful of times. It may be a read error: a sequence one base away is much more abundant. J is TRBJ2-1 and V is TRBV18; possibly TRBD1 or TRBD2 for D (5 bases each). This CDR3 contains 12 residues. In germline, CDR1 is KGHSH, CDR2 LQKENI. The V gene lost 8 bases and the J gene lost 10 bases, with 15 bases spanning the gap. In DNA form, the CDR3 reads TGTGCCAGCACCTCCGGGGCCTACGAGCAGTTCTTC. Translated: CASTSGAYEQFF.

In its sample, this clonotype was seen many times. The CDR3 nucleotides read TGTGCCAGCAGTCCCATGGGGGGGTGGCAGCCCCAGCATTTT. Translation gives CASSPMGGWQPQHF. This chain connects TRBV25-1 to TRBJ1-5, with TRBD1 as a possible D gene (5 bases). Trimming left V 5 bases short and J 7 bases short, with 15 bases between. The CDR3 totals 14 residues. The germline gives CDR1 MGHDK, CDR2 SYGVNS.

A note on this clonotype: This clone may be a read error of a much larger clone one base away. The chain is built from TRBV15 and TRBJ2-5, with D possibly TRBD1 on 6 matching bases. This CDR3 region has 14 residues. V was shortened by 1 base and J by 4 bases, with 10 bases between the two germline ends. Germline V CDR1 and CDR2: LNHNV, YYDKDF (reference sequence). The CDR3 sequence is CATSRGQVGETQYF. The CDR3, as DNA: TGTGCCACCAGCAGAGGACAGGTGGGAGAGACCCAGTACTTC.

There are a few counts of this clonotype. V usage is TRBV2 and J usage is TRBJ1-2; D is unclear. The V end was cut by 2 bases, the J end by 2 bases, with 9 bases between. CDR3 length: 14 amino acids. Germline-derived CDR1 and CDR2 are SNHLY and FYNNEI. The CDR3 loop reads CASSEFRGNYGYTF. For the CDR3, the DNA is TGTGCCAGCAGTGAATTTCGGGGAAACTATGGCTACACCTTC.

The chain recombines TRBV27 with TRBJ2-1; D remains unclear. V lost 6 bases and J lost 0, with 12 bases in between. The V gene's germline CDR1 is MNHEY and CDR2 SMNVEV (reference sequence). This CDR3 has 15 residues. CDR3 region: CASSLTVSSYNEQFF. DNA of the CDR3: TGTGCCAGCAGCTTAACGGTTAGCTCCTACAATGAGCAGTTCTTC.

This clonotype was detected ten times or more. The CDR3 loop reads CSARGPGFSYNEQFF. The CDR3 nucleotides read TGCAGTGCTAGAGGCCCCGGATTCTCCTACAATGAGCAGTTCTTC. The V call is TRBV20-1, the J call TRBJ2-1; no clear D. Trimming took 1 base from V and 0 from J, leaving 10 bases between them. Germline CDR1 DFQATT, CDR2 SNEGSKA (reference sequence). The CDR3 contains 15 residues.

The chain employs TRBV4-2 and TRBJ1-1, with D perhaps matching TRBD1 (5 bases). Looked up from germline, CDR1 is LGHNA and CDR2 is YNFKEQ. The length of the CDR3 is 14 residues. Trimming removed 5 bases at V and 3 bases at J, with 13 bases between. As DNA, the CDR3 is TGTGCCAGCAGCGAGTTAGTAGGGGACACTGAAGCTTTCTTT. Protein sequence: CASSELVGDTEAFF.

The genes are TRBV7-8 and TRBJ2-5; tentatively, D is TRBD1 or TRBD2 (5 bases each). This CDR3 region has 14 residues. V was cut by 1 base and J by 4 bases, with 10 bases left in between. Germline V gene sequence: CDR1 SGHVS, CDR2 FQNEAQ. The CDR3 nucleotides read TGTGCCAGCAGCTTAGGTGGGACGATAGAGACCCAGTACTTC. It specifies CASSLGGTIETQYF.

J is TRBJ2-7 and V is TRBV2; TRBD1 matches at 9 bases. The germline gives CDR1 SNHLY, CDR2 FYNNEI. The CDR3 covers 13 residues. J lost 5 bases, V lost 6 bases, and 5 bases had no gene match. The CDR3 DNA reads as TGTGCCAGCAGCGGGGACAGGGTAAACGAGCAGTACTTC. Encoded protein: CASSGDRVNEQYF. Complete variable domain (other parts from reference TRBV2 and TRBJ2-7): EPEVTQTPSHQVTQMGQEVILRCVPISNHLYFYWYRQILGQKVEFLVSFYNNEISEKSEIFDDQFSVERPDGSNFTLKIRSTKLEDSAMYFCASSGDRVNEQYFGPGTRLTVT.

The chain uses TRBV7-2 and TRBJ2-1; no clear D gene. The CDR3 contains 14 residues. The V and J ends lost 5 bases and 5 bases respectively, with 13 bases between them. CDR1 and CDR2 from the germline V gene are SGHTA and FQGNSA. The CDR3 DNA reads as TGTGCCAGCAGCCCGAGCGTGGCAAACAATGAGCAGTTCTTC. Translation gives CASSPSVANNEQFF.

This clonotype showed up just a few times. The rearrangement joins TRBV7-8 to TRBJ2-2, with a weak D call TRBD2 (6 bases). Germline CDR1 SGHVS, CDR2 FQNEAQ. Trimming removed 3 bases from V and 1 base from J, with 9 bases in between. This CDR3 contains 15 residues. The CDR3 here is CASSFGTQNTGELFF. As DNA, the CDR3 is TGTGCCAGCAGCTTCGGGACTCAGAACACCGGGGAGCTGTTTTTT. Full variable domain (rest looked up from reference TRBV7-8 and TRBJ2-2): GAGVSQSPRYKVAKRGQDVALRCDPISGHVSLFWYQQALGQGPEFLTYFQNEAQLDKSGLPSDRFFAERPEGSVSTLKIQRTQQEDSAVYLCASSFGTQNTGELFFGEGSRLTVL.